These 29 T cell receptor beta chains came from one sample sequenced in a study of metastatic and nonmetastatic thyroid tumors. With MiXCR, TCRdb reprocessed the PCR reads. The table lists tens of thousands of clones, more than 20% of them singletons. Patients were all untreated before their thyroid surgery. Sequenced: blood. Source of these receptors: a male donor with papillary thyroid cancer or a benign thyroid nodule (not recorded which). Some clones in this sample may be carry-over from other donors' samples.

The chain uses TRBV20-1 and TRBJ2-3; the D gene could be TRBD1 or TRBD2 (5 bases each). The germline CDR1 and CDR2 sequences are DFQATT and SNEGSKA (reference sequence). V shed 2 bases and J shed 2 bases, with 11 bases lying between them. This CDR3 contains 14 residues. CDR3 sequence (DNA): TGCAGTGCTAGATGGTGGGGGAACACAGATACGCAGTATTTT. Its protein is CSARWWGNTDTQYF.

The DNA for the CDR3 is TGCAGTGCTAGGGCGGGGGGCAACACCGGGGAGCTGTTTTTT. The encoded protein is CSARAGGNTGELFF. V and J are TRBV20-1 and TRBJ2-2, with TRBD2 matching 8 bases. The junction had 2 bases not matched to a gene; V was cut back by 3 bases and J by 2 bases. From germline, CDR1 is DFQATT and CDR2 SNEGSKA (reference sequence). The CDR3 length is 14 residues.

This clone was counted many times. Written as DNA, the CDR3 is TGTGCCAGTACCCAAGACAGGGCTAACAATCAGCCCCAGCATTTT. The encoded protein is CASTQDRANNQPQHF. This rearrangement joins TRBV19 to TRBJ1-5, with 7 bases lining up with TRBD1. The germline V gene has CDR1 LNHDA and CDR2 SQIVND (reference sequence). Trimming removed 7 bases from V and 3 bases from J; junction bases left unmatched: 9. CDR3 size: 15 residues.

The V call is TRBV4-1, the J call TRBJ2-2; TRBD2 aligns across 8 bases. Germline trimming cut 5 bases from V and 5 bases from J; bases unmatched to any gene: 10. The CDR3 covers 16 residues. The germline gives CDR1 MGHRA, CDR2 YSYEKL. The CDR3 DNA sequence: TGCGCCAGCAGCTTATCGAGCGGGAGTTCTACCGGGGAGCTGTTTTTT. Its protein product is CASSLSSGSSTGELFF.

Ten or more counts support this clone. This rearrangement joins TRBV11-2 to TRBJ1-1; D gene ambiguous. Trimming removed 3 bases from V and 11 bases from J, with 19 bases in between. The germline CDR1 and CDR2 sequences are SGHAT and FQNNGV. The CDR3 runs 14 residues. The CDR3 protein is CASSLPQKGLRAFF. The DNA of the CDR3 is TGTGCCAGCAGCTTGCCCCAGAAAGGTTTAAGGGCTTTCTTT.

This clone has at least ten counts. This may come from a read error, since a much larger clone is one base off. The chain combines TRBV12-3 or TRBV12-4 with TRBJ1-2; 8 positions match TRBD1. With V trimmed by 6 bases and J by 2 bases, 5 bases remained unmatched. CDR3 size: 14 residues. CDR3 residues: CASRRTGPNYGYTF. The CDR3 DNA reads as TGTGCCAGCAGAAGGACAGGGCCGAACTATGGCTACACCTTC.

This clone occurred a few times. The J gene is TRBJ1-1, the V gene TRBV6-1; 7 bases align to TRBD1. The CDR3 has 13 amino acids. Germline V gene sequence: CDR1 MNHNS, CDR2 SASEGT. Trimming took 5 bases from V and 1 from J; bases not matched to a gene: 1. The CDR3 DNA reads TGTGCCAGCAGTCGACAGGGGAACACTGAAGCTTTCTTT. Its translation is CASSRQGNTEAFF.

The rearrangement links TRBV28 to TRBJ1-6; D is undetermined. The CDR3 consists of 14 residues. Germline values: CDR1 MDHEN, CDR2 SYDVKM. V dropped 1 base and J dropped 15 bases, with 16 bases sitting between them. CDR3 loop: CASSLSGYVARLHF. The CDR3, as DNA: TGTGCCAGCAGTTTATCCGGGTATGTAGCACGCCTCCACTTT.

This clone has a count of ten or more. This rearrangement joins TRBV30 to TRBJ2-5; 10 bases align to TRBD2. Germline CDR1 and CDR2: GTSNPN and SVGIG (reference sequence). The CDR3 is 12 amino acids. J lost 4 bases, V lost 4 bases, and 0 bases had no gene match. The DNA of the CDR3 is TGTGCCTGGACTAGCGGGGGAGAGACCCAGTACTTC. It encodes CAWTSGGETQYF.

The gene calls are TRBV2 and TRBJ2-7; 10 bases match TRBD1. V dropped 10 bases and J dropped 2; count of bases not matched to a gene: 11. CDR1 is SNHLY and CDR2 is FYNNEI in the germline V gene. The CDR3 has 15 amino acids. CDR3 sequence reads: CAIQETGTGAYEQYF. CDR3 bases: TGTGCCATCCAGGAGACAGGGACAGGGGCCTACGAGCAGTACTTC.

The rearrangement uses TRBV20-1 and TRBJ2-7, with 9 nucleotides matching TRBD1. CDR1 DFQATT and CDR2 SNEGSKA come from the germline V gene (reference sequence). The trim removed 7 bases at V and 10 bases at J, leaving 14 bases unmatched. The CDR3 sequence is 13 residues long. The CDR3 coding sequence is TGCAGTGGAGGGACAGGGAAGGTTTACTATCAGTACTTC. Protein: CSGGTGKVYYQYF.

This clone was observed at least ten times. The same CDR3 can be traced to other DNA sequences in this sample. The V gene is TRBV6-1, the J gene TRBJ2-3; D call uncertain. This CDR3 contains 12 residues. In germline, CDR1 is MNHNS, CDR2 SASEGT. V was cut by 5 bases and J by 5 bases, with 8 bases left in between. CDR3 in DNA: TGTGCCAGCAGTCGAGACATAGATACGCAGTATTTT. Translation gives CASSRDIDTQYF.

The sample holds many counts of this clone. V and J are TRBV3-1 and TRBJ1-2; TRBD1 aligns across 9 bases. From germline, CDR1 is LGHDT and CDR2 YNNKEL (reference sequence). The V segment lost 4 bases and the J segment 5 bases; nucleotides outside the gene matches: 8. The CDR3 runs 15 residues. CDR3: CASSPTGQGLYGYTF. As DNA, the CDR3 is TGTGCCAGCAGCCCGACGGGACAGGGTTTATATGGCTACACCTTC.

The chain carries TRBV3-1 and TRBJ1-5; D call uncertain. This CDR3 is built from 13 residues. Germline values: CDR1 LGHDT, CDR2 YNNKEL (reference sequence). V was clipped by 5 bases and J by 2 bases, with 7 bases between them. CDR3 nucleotide sequence: TGTGCCAGCAGCAAAGTTGGCAATCAGCCCCAGCATTTT. Amino acids: CASSKVGNQPQHF.

There are many counts of this clone. This chain connects TRBV20-1 to TRBJ2-1, with 12 bases lining up with TRBD2. The V gene's germline CDR1 is DFQATT and CDR2 SNEGSKA (reference sequence). With V trimmed by 4 bases and J by 1 base, 11 bases remained unmatched. There are 18 residues in the CDR3. Written as DNA, the CDR3 is TGCAGTGCTAAACCCAGACTAGCGGGGGACCGATCCTACAATGAGCAGTTCTTC. The encoded protein is CSAKPRLAGDRSYNEQFF.

This chain joins TRBV30 and TRBJ1-6, with 9 bases fitting TRBD1. The CDR3 consists of 16 residues. The germline V gene encodes CDR1 GTSNPN and CDR2 SVGIG (reference sequence). V was pared by 2 bases and J by 8 bases, with 10 bases of the junction left unmatched. CDR3 bases: TGTGCCTGGAGTATGACCGGGACAGGGATTTATTCACCCCTCCACTTT. Translated: CAWSMTGTGIYSPLHF.

This clone has ten or more counts. The chain employs TRBV27 and TRBJ2-5; D assignment may be TRBD1 or TRBD2 (5 bases each). Germline CDR1 and CDR2: MNHEY and SMNVEV (reference sequence). V was trimmed by 7 bases and J by 4 bases, leaving 19 bases between them. The CDR3 sequence is 15 residues long. The CDR3 region is CASKERGAVRETQYF. The CDR3 DNA reads TGTGCCAGCAAAGAGAGGGGCGCAGTCAGAGAGACCCAGTACTTC.

This clone was seen ten or more times. The gene calls are TRBV27 and TRBJ2-5, with D maybe TRBD1 (7 bases). CDR3 length equals 15 residues. The V end lost 3 bases, the J end lost 5 bases, and 16 bases lay between the germline ends. Germline V gene lookup returns CDR1 MNHEY and CDR2 SMNVEV (reference sequence). CDR3 coding DNA: TGTGCCAGCAGTTTCGGAGGGGGCAATCCGGAGACCCAGTACTTC. Translated, it gives CASSFGGGNPETQYF.

This clone was recorded many times. The chain links TRBV6-2 or TRBV6-3 to TRBJ2-7; no reliable D call. The CDR3 has 12 amino acids. CDR1 MNHEY and CDR2 SVGEGT come from the germline V gene. V lost 7 bases to trimming and J lost 2 bases, with 9 bases between them. The CDR3 DNA reads TGTGCCAGCAACGGACCCCCCTACGAGCAGTACTTC. Protein sequence: CASNGPPYEQYF.

This clone was seen repeatedly, ten times or more. V and J are TRBV19 and TRBJ2-3; 7 bases agree with TRBD2. The CDR3 runs 17 residues. Germline CDR1 and CDR2: LNHDA and SQIVND (reference sequence). J lost 7 bases, V lost 2 bases, and 15 bases had no gene match. Written as DNA, the CDR3 is TGTGCCAGTAGTATAAGCGGCGGGAAGGGGACTACGTATACGCAGTATTTT. Protein sequence: CASSISGGKGTTYTQYF.

Many counts were recorded for this clone. CDR3: CASSEASGTSGYNEQFF. CDR3 coding DNA: TGTGCCAGCAGTGAAGCGAGCGGGACTAGCGGTTACAATGAGCAGTTCTTC. This chain uses TRBV2 with TRBJ2-1; 11 bases align to TRBD2. V dropped 0 bases and J dropped 4; count of bases not matched to a gene: 5. The CDR3 spans 17 residues. The germline V gene encodes CDR1 SNHLY and CDR2 FYNNEI.

V gene TRBV5-1 combines with J gene TRBJ2-2, with TRBD1 matching 7 bases. Germline V gene data show CDR1 as SGHRS and CDR2 as YFSETQ. This CDR3 has 15 amino acids. V trimming: 5 bases; J trimming: 2 bases; junction bases outside the gene matches: 6. CDR3 nucleotides: TGCGCCAGCAGTGTGGACAGGTGTAACACCGGGGAGCTGTTTTTT. It translates to CASSVDRCNTGELFF.

As to this clone: A single base separates this from a much larger clone, so it may be a read error. This chain uses TRBV6-1 with TRBJ2-1, with 9 nucleotides matching TRBD2. Germline values: CDR1 MNHNS, CDR2 SASEGT. The CDR3 has 15 residues. Trimming at V came to 5 bases and at J to 14 bases, leaving 16 bases not matched to a gene. CDR3 protein: CASSSLGEVAGVEFF. The CDR3 DNA reads TGTGCCAGCAGTTCCCTAGGGGAGGTAGCGGGAGTGGAGTTCTTC.

In this sample, this clone turned up many times. The chain is built from TRBV7-8 and TRBJ1-3; maybe TRBD1 (5 bases). Germline V gives CDR1 SGHVS, CDR2 FQNEAQ. Between the trimmed V and J ends, which lost 3 bases and 4 bases, there was a span of 16 bases. CDR3 length: 16 amino acids. The chain's CDR3 is CASSLDPGNWGNTIYF. The CDR3 coding sequence is TGTGCCAGCAGCTTGGATCCAGGGAATTGGGGAAACACCATATATTTT. Full variable domain (outside the CDR3, taken from reference TRBV7-8 and TRBJ1-3): GAGVSQSPRYKVAKRGQDVALRCDPISGHVSLFWYQQALGQGPEFLTYFQNEAQLDKSGLPSDRFFAERPEGSVSTLKIQRTQQEDSAVYLCASSLDPGNWGNTIYFGEGSWLTVV.

The rearrangement joins TRBV6-4 to TRBJ1-1, with D uncertain. This CDR3 region has 15 residues. Per germline, CDR1 MRHNA and CDR2 SNTAGT. V lost 3 bases, J lost 1 base, and 12 bases lay in between. Written as DNA, the CDR3 is TGTGCCAGCAGTGAAAGGCCAGGATCGAACACTGAAGCTTTCTTT. This translates into CASSERPGSNTEAFF.

This clone has ten or more counts. J is TRBJ1-2 and V is TRBV4-1; weak D call: TRBD1 (6 bases). Between the trimmed V and J ends, which lost 0 bases and 5 bases, there was a span of 13 bases. From germline, CDR1 is MGHRA and CDR2 YSYEKL. The length of the CDR3 is 15 residues. The CDR3 region is CASSQEKGGSYGYTF. DNA for the CDR3: TGCGCCAGCAGCCAAGAGAAAGGGGGGTCATATGGCTACACCTTC.

V is TRBV20-1 and J is TRBJ2-7, with a possible D match to TRBD1 (5 bases). Germline values: CDR1 DFQATT, CDR2 SNEGSKA (reference sequence). This CDR3 contains 14 residues. Trimming removed 3 bases from V and 3 bases from J, with 15 bases in between. The CDR3 loop reads CSARRQSRHYEQYF. CDR3 sequence (DNA): TGCAGTGCTAGGCGACAGTCACGTCACTACGAGCAGTACTTC.

Notes on this clone: A read error may explain this, as a much larger clone is one base away. The rearrangement links TRBV6-1 to TRBJ2-7; 9 positions match TRBD1. With V trimmed by 3 bases and J by 4 bases, 7 bases remained unmatched. The CDR3 runs 15 residues. Germline V gene sequence: CDR1 MNHNS, CDR2 SASEGT. This chain's CDR3 is CASSDAQGAFYEQYF. In nucleotides, the CDR3 is TGTGCCAGCAGTGACGCACAGGGGGCTTTTTACGAGCAGTACTTC.

In this sample, this clone turned up many times. Other DNA sequences in the same sample also yield this CDR3. CDR3 DNA: TGTGCCAGCAGCTTGACAGGGACCCTCAACCCCGAGCAGTACTTC. It yields the protein CASSLTGTLNPEQYF. The rearrangement joins TRBV11-2 to TRBJ2-7; 7 bases fit TRBD1. The J segment lost 6 bases and the V segment lost 3 bases, leaving 11 bases of the junction unmatched. This CDR3 contains 15 residues. From germline, CDR1 is SGHAT and CDR2 FQNNGV.